Reported below is one T cell receptor (beta chain). Its antigen is unknown. These data originate in a study of blood T cells in healthy people across ages. Total RNA amounts of at least 5.5 micrograms were extracted per sample. The junction had 4 bases not matched to a gene; V was cut back by 2 bases and J by 4 bases. This CDR3 has 14 amino acids. Looked up from germline, CDR1 is GTSNPN and CDR2 is SVGIG (reference sequence). A second PCR, run for about 7 to 12 cycles, used a sample-barcoded 5' primer plus a J-beta primer mix. Each cDNA was tagged by a template-switch adaptor containing 12 random nucleotides. MiXCR, applied by TCRdb to the 5' RACE reads, yields one record per CDR3 protein. This sample has 650,000 to 950,000 distinct CDR3 sequences; around 43% occur once, and the top ten carry nearly 20%. Overall study results and limits: Diversity estimated from one million T cells was considered an underestimate. Long-lived donors exceeded aged donors in naive CD4+ cells and diversity.

The sample taken for sequencing was blood. The origin of this receptor is a man between 60 and 75 years old in good health. V gene TRBV30 combines with J gene TRBJ2-5; 10 nucleotides match TRBD2. DNA of the CDR3: TGTGCCTGGAGTTTAGCGGGGGGAGGAGAGACCCAGTACTTC. Residues: CAWSLAGGGETQYF.